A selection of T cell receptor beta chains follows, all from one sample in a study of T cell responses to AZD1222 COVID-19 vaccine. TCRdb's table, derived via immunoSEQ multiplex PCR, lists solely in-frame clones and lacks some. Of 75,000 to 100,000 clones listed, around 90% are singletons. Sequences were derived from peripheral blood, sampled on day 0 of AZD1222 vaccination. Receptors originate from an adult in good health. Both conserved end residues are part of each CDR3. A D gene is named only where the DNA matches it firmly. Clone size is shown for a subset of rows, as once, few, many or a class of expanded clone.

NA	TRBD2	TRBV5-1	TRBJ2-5	CASSLGEGQETQYF	TGCGCCAGCAGCTTGGGGGAGGGCCAAGAGACCCAGTACTTC
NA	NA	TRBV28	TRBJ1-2	CATLGQTVYGYTF	TGTGCCACCCTCGGACAGACCGTCTATGGCTACACCTTC
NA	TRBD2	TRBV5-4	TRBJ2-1	CASSTSGTYNEQFF	TGTGCCAGCAGCACTAGCGGGACCTACAATGAGCAGTTCTTC
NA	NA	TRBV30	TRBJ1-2	CAWSNENYSKGGYTF	TGTGCCTGGAGCAACGAGAACTACTCTAAAGGTGGCTACACCTTC
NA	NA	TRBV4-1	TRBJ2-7	CASSQDRRSGAYEQYF	TGCGCCAGCAGCCAAGATAGGAGGAGCGGAGCCTACGAGCAGTACTTC
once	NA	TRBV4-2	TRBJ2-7	CASSPVHSYEQYF	TGTGCCAGCAGCCCCGTCCACTCCTACGAGCAGTACTTC
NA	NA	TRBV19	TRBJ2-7	CASSIDRGQGHNEQYF	TGTGCCAGTAGTATAGATCGGGGTCAGGGGCACAACGAGCAGTACTTC
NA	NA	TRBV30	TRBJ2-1	CAWSVGRDEQFF	TGTGCCTGGAGTGTAGGAAGGGATGAGCAGTTCTTC
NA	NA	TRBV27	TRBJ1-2	CASSSPKGGSLGYTF	TGTGCCAGCAGTTCCCCGAAGGGAGGGTCGTTAGGCTACACCTTC
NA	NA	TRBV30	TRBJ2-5	CAWSGGLQETQYF	TGTGCCTGGAGTGGTGGGCTCCAAGAGACCCAGTACTTC
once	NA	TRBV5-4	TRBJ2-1	CASSLAGDSYNEQFF	TGTGCCAGCAGCTTGGCGGGAGACTCCTACAATGAGCAGTTCTTC
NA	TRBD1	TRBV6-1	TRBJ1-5	CASSETRQGLQPQHF	TGTGCCAGCAGTGAAACCAGACAGGGCCTTCAGCCCCAGCATTTT
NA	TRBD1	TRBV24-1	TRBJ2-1	CATSDGTGVNEQFF	TGTGCCACCAGTGACGGGACAGGGGTCAATGAGCAGTTCTTC
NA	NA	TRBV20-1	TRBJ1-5	CSASRGSQPQHF	TGCAGTGCTAGTAGGGGCAGCCAGCCCCAGCATTTT
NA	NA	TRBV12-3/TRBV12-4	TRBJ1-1	CASRDSPNTEAFF	TGTGCCAGCAGAGACAGCCCGAACACTGAAGCTTTCTTT
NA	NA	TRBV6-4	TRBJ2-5	CASSEGGQSETQYF	TGTGCCAGCAGTGAAGGAGGACAGTCGGAGACCCAGTACTTC
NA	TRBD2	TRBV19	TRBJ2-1	CASRSLRAGDADEQFF	TGTGCCAGTAGGAGTTTGAGGGCGGGAGATGCGGATGAGCAGTTCTTC
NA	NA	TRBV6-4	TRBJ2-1	CASSVVGGAGEQFF	TGTGCCAGCAGCGTTGTTGGGGGGGCTGGTGAGCAGTTCTTC
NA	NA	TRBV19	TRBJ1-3	CASMGSGNTIYF	TGTGCCAGTATGGGCTCTGGAAACACCATATATTTT
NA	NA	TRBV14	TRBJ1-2	CASSQGETPWVNYGYTF	TGTGCCAGCAGCCAAGGTGAAACCCCCTGGGTTAACTATGGCTACACCTTC
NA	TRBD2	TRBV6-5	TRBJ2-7	CASSLTSGDSYEQYF	TGTGCCAGCAGTTTAACTAGCGGGGACTCGTACGAGCAGTACTTC
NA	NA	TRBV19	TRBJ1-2	CASRTHSGPNSGRYTF	TGTGCCAGTAGAACACACTCGGGGCCGAATTCAGGCCGCTACACCTTC
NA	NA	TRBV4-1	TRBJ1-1	CASSQDPGMNTEAFF	TGCGCCAGCAGCCAAGATCCCGGGATGAACACTGAAGCTTTCTTT
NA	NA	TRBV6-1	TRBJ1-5	CASSERGQPQHF	TGTGCCAGCAGTGAACGGGGCCAGCCCCAGCATTTT
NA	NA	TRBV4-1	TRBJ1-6	CASSQDPGADSPLHF	TGCGCCAGCAGCCAAGATCCGGGGGCTGATTCACCCCTCCACTTT
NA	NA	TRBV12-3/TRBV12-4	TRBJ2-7	CASSLGPIYEQYF	TGTGCCAGCAGCCTGGGTCCCATCTACGAGCAGTACTTC
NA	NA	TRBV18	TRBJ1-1	CASSPIQTNTEAFF	TGTGCCAGCTCACCCATCCAGACGAACACTGAAGCTTTCTTT
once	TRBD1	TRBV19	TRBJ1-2	CASSITRQGSYGYTF	TGTGCCAGTAGTATAACTCGACAGGGAAGCTATGGCTACACCTTC
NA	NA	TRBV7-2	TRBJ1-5	CASSLGPRGDNQPQHF	TGTGCCAGCAGCTTAGGACCCCGCGGAGACAATCAGCCCCAGCATTTT
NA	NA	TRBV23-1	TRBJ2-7	CASSRSEDTLEQYF	TGCGCCAGCAGTCGATCCGAGGACACCCTCGAGCAGTACTTC
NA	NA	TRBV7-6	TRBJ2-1	CASSLEYGAGTYNEQFF	TGTGCCAGCAGCTTAGAATACGGTGCGGGGACCTACAATGAGCAGTTCTTC
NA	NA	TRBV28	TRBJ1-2	CASSTMGYGYTF	TGTGCCAGCAGCACTATGGGCTATGGCTACACCTTC
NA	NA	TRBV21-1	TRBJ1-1	CASSNVGRTNTEAFF	TGTGCCAGCAGCAATGTAGGACGGACGAACACTGAAGCTTTCTTT
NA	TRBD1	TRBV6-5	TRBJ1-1	CASRSPGTGDAEAFF	TGTGCCAGCAGGTCGCCCGGGACAGGGGACGCTGAAGCTTTCTTT
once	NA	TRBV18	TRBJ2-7	CASSPQPRGGYEQYF	TGTGCCAGCTCACCACAGCCTCGTGGAGGCTACGAGCAGTACTTC
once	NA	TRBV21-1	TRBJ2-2	CASSNKGGTDRGNTGELFF	TGTGCCAGCAGCAACAAAGGTGGGACCGACAGGGGTAACACCGGGGAGCTGTTTTTT
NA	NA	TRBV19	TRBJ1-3	CASTTRRGPGNTIYF	TGTGCCAGTACTACCCGTCGTGGTCCTGGAAACACCATATATTTT
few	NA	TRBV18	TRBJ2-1	CASSLDLEDVGYNEQFF	TGTGCCAGCTCACTCGACCTGGAGGACGTAGGCTACAATGAGCAGTTCTTC
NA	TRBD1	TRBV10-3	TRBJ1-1	CAIGRGLQTNTEAFF	TGTGCCATCGGTAGGGGGCTTCAAACGAACACTGAAGCTTTCTTT
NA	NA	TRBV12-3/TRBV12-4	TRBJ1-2	CASSFNNGYGYTF	TGTGCCAGCAGTTTTAATAACGGCTATGGCTACACCTTC
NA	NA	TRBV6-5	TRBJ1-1	CASSYSIRQVGTEAFF	TGTGCCAGCAGTTACTCGATCCGGCAGGTGGGGACTGAAGCTTTCTTT
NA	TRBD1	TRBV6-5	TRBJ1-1	CASSLGTGGTEAFF	TGTGCCAGCAGTCTCGGGACAGGGGGCACTGAAGCTTTCTTT
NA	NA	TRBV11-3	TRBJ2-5	CASSLDQGTQYF	TGTGCCAGCAGCTTAGATCAGGGGACCCAGTACTTC
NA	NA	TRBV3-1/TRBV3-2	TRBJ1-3	CASSQDADRGQTIYF	TGTGCCAGCAGCCAAGATGCAGACCGCGGTCAGACCATATATTTT
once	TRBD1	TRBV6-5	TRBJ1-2	CASIKGEGQGVGYTF	TGTGCCAGCATCAAAGGAGAAGGACAGGGAGTTGGCTACACCTTC
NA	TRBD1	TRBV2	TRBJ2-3	CASNLRTGDGDTQYF	TGTGCCAGCAATTTAAGGACAGGGGATGGTGATACGCAGTATTTT
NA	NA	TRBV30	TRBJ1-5	CAWSIRSNQPQHF	TGTGCCTGGAGTATACGGAGCAATCAGCCCCAGCATTTT
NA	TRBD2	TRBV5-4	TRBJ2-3	CASSWTSGGQDTQYF	TGTGCCAGCAGCTGGACTAGCGGGGGGCAAGATACGCAGTATTTT
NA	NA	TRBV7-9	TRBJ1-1	CASSRTVAGNTEAFF	TGTGCCAGCAGTCGAACCGTAGCAGGGAACACTGAAGCTTTCTTT
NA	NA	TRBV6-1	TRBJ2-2	CASSEDFAGAGELFF	TGTGCCAGCAGTGAAGACTTCGCGGGCGCCGGGGAGCTGTTTTTT
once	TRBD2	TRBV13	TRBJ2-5	CASSHGGQETQYF	TGTGCCAGCAGCCACGGGGGGCAAGAGACCCAGTACTTC
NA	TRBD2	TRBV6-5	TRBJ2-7	CASSYSLGRIHEQYF	TGTGCCAGCAGTTACTCGCTCGGGAGGATCCACGAGCAGTACTTC
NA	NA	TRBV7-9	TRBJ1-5	CASSLDSQGGQPQHF	TGTGCCAGCAGCCTGGATAGCCAGGGAGGCCAGCCCCAGCATTTT
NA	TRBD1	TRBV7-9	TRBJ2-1	CASSSQTGQNEQFF	TGTGCCAGCAGCTCCCAGACAGGGCAGAATGAGCAGTTCTTC
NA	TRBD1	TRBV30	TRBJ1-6	CAYTPRQGQNSPLHF	TGTGCCTACACCCCCCGACAGGGGCAAAATTCACCCCTCCACTTT